The source of this TCR beta chain is a study of post-analysis software for immune sequencing data. A remark on this clonotype: What it binds is unknown.

Findings of the study overall: Those samples that were prepared in the same batch co-clustered strongly by F measure. Significantly lower normalized Chao1 diversity was seen in multiple sclerosis patients than in controls.

Unique-molecular-identifier-tagged TCR beta cDNA libraries were used. Each sample of about 0.9 to 11 million input T cells yielded roughly 500,000 cDNA molecules, so each molecule approximated one T cell. TCRdb re-derived calls from the PCR reads in MiXCR, one entry per CDR3 protein. The sample lists roughly 700,000 distinct CDR3 sequences, around 27% occurring once. The sequence was obtained from a girl between 10 and 17 years old with multiple sclerosis. Sequenced: blood.

The CDR3 nucleotides are TGCAGTGCTCCCCATCCTACTCGGGCTAGCGTATTCGGAAAGGCCCAGTACTTC. This codes for CSAPHPTRASVFGKAQYF. V gene TRBV20-1 combines with J gene TRBJ2-5; D may be TRBD2 (6 bases). V was trimmed by 5 bases and J by 9 bases, leaving 34 bases between them. The CDR3 is 18 amino acids. Germline V gene lookup returns CDR1 DFQATT and CDR2 SNEGSKA (reference sequence).